This entry concerns a single T cell receptor beta chain. This clonotype has more than one count but fewer than ten. No antigen is known for it. No much larger clone is present one base from it, and per-base qualities are unavailable. This entry comes from a study of neurological immune-mediated disorders (dated by TCRdb to between 2018 and 2021). Some background on the complete study: Among the approximately 35 multiple sclerosis patients, relapsing-remitting MS accounted for approximately 30 and secondary progressive MS accounted for 3. Peripheral blood TCR-beta repertoires from patients with HTLV-I-associated myelopathy (HAM/TSP), patients with multiple sclerosis, and healthy controls were compared in the study using UMI-based sequencing. Of the roughly 70 subjects in the cohort, roughly 14 were HAM/TSP patients, some 34 were multiple sclerosis patients, and approximately 20 were healthy controls. The 95 to 120 TCR-beta libraries covered PBMC samples along with longitudinal samples, technical triplicates, and paired sorted CD4+ and CD8+ T-cell subsets. Results the study describes overall, beyond this receptor: The MS cluster was not associated with any clinical or MRI features, and the authors stated that larger cohorts are needed. Across subjects, expanded clones never shared an identical CDR3 amino acid sequence, which suggests that the TCR-beta repertoires in every group were private. Phylogenetic analysis grouped repertoires from 18 of 34 MS patients into a cluster of related CDR3 sequences, suggesting a possible repertoire-level signature. TCR clonal expansion was highest in HAM/TSP patients and lowest in MS patients, with MS patients falling below even healthy controls.

cDNA synthesis used template-switch 5'RACE with a primer carrying a 10-nucleotide random unique molecular identifier tagging each TCR transcript. Every sequencing run covered 15-18 subjects and yielded more than 180 million TCR-beta sequences. Total RNA was extracted with the RNeasy kit. The KAPA Real-time Library Amplification kit was used to amplify TCR-beta VDJ regions with primers targeting the TCR constant region and the 5'RACE anchor. A first PCR added sample indexes and Illumina adaptors, and a second PCR then raised library yield. After Ampure bead purification, the TCR product of roughly 650 bp was size-selected on a 2% E-gel SizeSelection system. Library quality was checked on a Bioanalyzer, concentration was measured with Qubit, and libraries were quantified with the Kapa Library Quantification kit before pooling. Libraries were sequenced paired-end 2 x 150 bp on an Illumina HiSeq 2500. To increase sequence diversity, about 23-30% phiX was spiked into each library pool. The original pipeline was this. Quality-filtered reads were processed with the UMI-based MiGEC pipeline, and over 90% of raw TCR sequences were removed by the MiGEC pipeline during error correction. IMGT germline references were used for alignment of VDJ genes, and clonotypes were defined by a unique CDR3 amino acid sequence together with V-J genes. Clonal expansion, Shannon diversity, and CDR3 relatedness (CalcPairwiseDistances, ClusterSamples) were evaluated with VDJtools, and phylogenetic trees were built with CLCbio workbench. Using coefficient-of-variation modelling across technical triplicates, the study counted a clone as expanded if it had at least 8 unique UMIs. TCRdb trimmed public reads at Q25 via fastp, called clones via MiXCR and kept in-frame beta chains. When rows share a CDR3 protein, they turn into one entry using the most common DNA and genes. The V and J calls, along with clone size, are taken from TCRdb and not from the paper's own processing. The sample includes some 60,000 distinct CDR3 sequences, with 2% to 3% observed a single time. The top ten clones comprise around 3% of the sample.

Libraries from unsorted PBMCs were made from 2 million PBMCs kept in RNAlater at -80 degrees C until RNA extraction. The multiple sclerosis patients were enrolled in a US clinical protocol that evaluated disease progression with magnetic resonance imaging. Peripheral blood was subjected to Ficoll-Hypaque density gradient centrifugation to isolate PBMCs, which were then cryopreserved in liquid nitrogen. The sequence came from a man aged 50-60 years with multiple sclerosis. Input material: PBMCs.

The bases read TGTGCCAGCAGCTTAGTTCAACTTAGCAATCAGCCCCAGCATTTT. The resulting protein is CASSLVQLSNQPQHF. This chain is built from TRBV7-2 and TRBJ1-5; too little of a D gene remains to name it. A distance of 7 bases separates the germline ends of V and J, which lose 1 base and 0 bases respectively. CDR1 SGHTA and CDR2 FQGNSA are derived from the germline V gene. The CDR3 runs 15 residues from the cysteine to the phenylalanine. Just the 45-base CDR3 DNA is kept, in frame starting at base 1.